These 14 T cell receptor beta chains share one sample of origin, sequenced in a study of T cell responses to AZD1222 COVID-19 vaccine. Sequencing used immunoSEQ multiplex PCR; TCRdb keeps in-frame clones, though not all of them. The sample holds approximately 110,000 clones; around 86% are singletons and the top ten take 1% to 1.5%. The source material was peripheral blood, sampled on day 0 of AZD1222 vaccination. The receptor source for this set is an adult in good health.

The CDR3 nucleotides are TGTGCCAGCAGCTATATGGACGGCGCCCCGAATGAAAAACTGTTTTTT. Translated: CASSYMDGAPNEKLFF. The V and J genes are TRBV5-4 and TRBJ1-4, with no clear D. Trimming left V 3 bases short and J 5 bases short, with 17 bases between. This CDR3 region has 16 residues. Looked up from germline, CDR1 is SGHNT and CDR2 is YYREEE (reference sequence).

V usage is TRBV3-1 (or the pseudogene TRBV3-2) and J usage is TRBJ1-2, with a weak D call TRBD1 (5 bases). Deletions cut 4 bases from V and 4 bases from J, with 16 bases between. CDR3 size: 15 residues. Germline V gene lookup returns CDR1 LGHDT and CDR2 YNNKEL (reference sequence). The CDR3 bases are TGTGCCAGCAGCCCATGGGGGGGGATGGGCTATGGCTACACCTTC. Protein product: CASSPWGGMGYGYTF.

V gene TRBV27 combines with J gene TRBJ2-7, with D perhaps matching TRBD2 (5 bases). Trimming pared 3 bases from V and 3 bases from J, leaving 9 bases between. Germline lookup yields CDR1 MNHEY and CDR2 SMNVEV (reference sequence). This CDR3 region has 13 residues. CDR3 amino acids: CASSLFRGYEQYF. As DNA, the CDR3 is TGTGCCAGCAGTTTGTTCCGGGGCTACGAGCAGTACTTC.

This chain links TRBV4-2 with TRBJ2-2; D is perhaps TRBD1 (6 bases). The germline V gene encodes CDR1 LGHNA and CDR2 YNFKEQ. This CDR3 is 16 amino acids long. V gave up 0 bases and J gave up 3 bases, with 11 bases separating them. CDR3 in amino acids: CASSQDYRADTGELFF. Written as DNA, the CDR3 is TGTGCCAGCAGCCAAGACTACAGGGCAGACACCGGGGAGCTGTTTTTT.

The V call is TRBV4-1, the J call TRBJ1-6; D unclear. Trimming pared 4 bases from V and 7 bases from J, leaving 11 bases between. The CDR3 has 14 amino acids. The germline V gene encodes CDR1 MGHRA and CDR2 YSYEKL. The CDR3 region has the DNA TGCGCCAGCAGCCCAGCACAACTGAATTCACCCCTCCACTTT. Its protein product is CASSPAQLNSPLHF.

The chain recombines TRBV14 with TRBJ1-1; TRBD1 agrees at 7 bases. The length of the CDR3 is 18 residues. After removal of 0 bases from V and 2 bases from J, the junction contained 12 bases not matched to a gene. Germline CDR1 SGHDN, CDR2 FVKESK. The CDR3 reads CASSQDPPPGQPNTEAFF. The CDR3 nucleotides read TGTGCCAGCAGCCAAGATCCCCCGCCGGGACAGCCAAACACTGAAGCTTTCTTT.

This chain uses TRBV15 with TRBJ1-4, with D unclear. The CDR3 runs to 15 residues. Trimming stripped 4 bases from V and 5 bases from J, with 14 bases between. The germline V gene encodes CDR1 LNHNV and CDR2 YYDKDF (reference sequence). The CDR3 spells CATSNTPAVNEKLFF. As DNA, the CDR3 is TGTGCCACCAGCAACACACCGGCCGTAAATGAAAAACTGTTTTTT.

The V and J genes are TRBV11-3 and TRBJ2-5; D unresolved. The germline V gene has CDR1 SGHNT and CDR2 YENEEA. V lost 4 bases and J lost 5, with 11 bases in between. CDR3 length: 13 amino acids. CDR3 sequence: CASSSPGLETQYF. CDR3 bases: TGTGCCAGCAGCTCCCCCGGGCTGGAGACCCAGTACTTC.

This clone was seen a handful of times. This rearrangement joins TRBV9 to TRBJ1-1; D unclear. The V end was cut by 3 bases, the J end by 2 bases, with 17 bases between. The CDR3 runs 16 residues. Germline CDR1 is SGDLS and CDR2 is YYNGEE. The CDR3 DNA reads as TGTGCCAGCAGCGGCCCTAGCTTTTGGACCAACACTGAAGCTTTCTTT. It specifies CASSGPSFWTNTEAFF.

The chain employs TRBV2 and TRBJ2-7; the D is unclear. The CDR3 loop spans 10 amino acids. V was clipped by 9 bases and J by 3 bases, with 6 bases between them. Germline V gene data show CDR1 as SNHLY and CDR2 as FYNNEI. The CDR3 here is CASRLYEQYF. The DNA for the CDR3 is TGTGCCAGTCGCCTCTACGAGCAGTACTTC.

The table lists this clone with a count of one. CDR3 nucleotide sequence: TGCAGTGCTAGAAACATCTATGGCTACACCTTC. Residues: CSARNIYGYTF. The rearrangement joins TRBV20-1 to TRBJ1-2; D not certain. This CDR3 contains 11 residues. Looked up from germline, CDR1 is DFQATT and CDR2 is SNEGSKA (reference sequence). V was clipped by 2 bases and J by 4 bases, with 5 bases between them.

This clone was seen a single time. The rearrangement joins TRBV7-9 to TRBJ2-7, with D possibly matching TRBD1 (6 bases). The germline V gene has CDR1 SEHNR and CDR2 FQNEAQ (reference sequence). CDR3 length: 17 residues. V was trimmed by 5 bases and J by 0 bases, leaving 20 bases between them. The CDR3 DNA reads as TGTGCCAGCAGCCGACCTACAGGACAGCAACCCTCCTACGAGCAGTACTTC. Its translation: CASSRPTGQQPSYEQYF.

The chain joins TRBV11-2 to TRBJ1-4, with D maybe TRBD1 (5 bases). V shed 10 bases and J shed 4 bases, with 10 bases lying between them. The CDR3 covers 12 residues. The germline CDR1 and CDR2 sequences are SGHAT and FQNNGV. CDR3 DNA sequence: TGTGCCACAGGGCGGTTTAATGAAAAACTGTTTTTT. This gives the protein CATGRFNEKLFF.

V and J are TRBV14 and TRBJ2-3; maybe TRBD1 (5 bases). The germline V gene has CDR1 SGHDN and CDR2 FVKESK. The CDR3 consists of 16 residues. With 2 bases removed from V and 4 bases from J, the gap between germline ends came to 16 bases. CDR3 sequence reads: CASSQRVQVAADTQYF. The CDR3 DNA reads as TGTGCCAGCAGCCAAAGGGTACAGGTTGCGGCAGATACGCAGTATTTT.